Each of the 5 T cell receptor beta chains below was sequenced from the same sample in a study of T cell repertoires in aging, cancer and after chemotherapy. A mixed TRB-A/B primer pool amplified rearranged TRB by multiplex touch-down PCR. Each CDR3 protein is one row after TCRdb ran MiXCR on the multiplex PCR reads. The repertoire includes over 1,500 distinct CDR3 sequences, around 60% of them detected once, and 6.5% sits in the top ten. TCR beta rearrangements were amplified from peripheral blood genomic DNA. Sequencing input: blood. The receptors shown here come from a human donor with a solid tumor.

With regard to this clonotype: The junction departs from germline at one end; a sequencing error may be responsible. V gene TRBV5-1 combines with J gene TRBJ1-6; D is ambiguous. There are 13 residues in the CDR3. Germline lookup yields CDR1 SGHRS and CDR2 YFSETQ. Here the CDR3 reads CASSQEEASPLHF. CDR3 coding DNA: TGTGCCAGCAGCCAAGAAGAGGCCAGTCCCCTCCACTTT.

This clonotype turned up a few times. V is TRBV29-1 and J is TRBJ1-1; 7 nucleotides align to TRBD1. The CDR3 totals 12 residues. The germline CDR1 and CDR2 sequences are SQVTM and ANQGSEA. V lost 6 bases, J lost 8 bases, and 9 bases stayed unmatched. The CDR3 bases are TGCAGCGTACTGGATTTGACAGGGGAAGCTTTCTTT. Protein product: CSVLDLTGEAFF.

This clonotype was counted only a few times. The V call is TRBV6-5, the J call TRBJ2-2; D uncertain. The CDR3 totals 14 residues. Germline CDR1 reads MNHEY; CDR2 reads SVGAGI. The V end was cut by 8 bases, the J end by 0 bases, with 10 bases between. The CDR3 DNA sequence: TGTGCCAGCTTCAGCCGAACGAACACCGGGGAGCTGTTTTTT. As protein: CASFSRTNTGELFF.

This chain links TRBV20-1 with TRBJ2-7, with 14 bases that match TRBD2. The CDR3 runs 15 residues. V shed 5 bases, J shed 3 bases, and the junction held 6 bases outside the gene matches. Germline assignment: CDR1 DFQATT and CDR2 SNEGSKA (reference sequence). CDR3 bases: TGCAGTGCTCGTCCCGGGACTAGCGGGAGCTACGAGCAGTACTTC. It specifies CSARPGTSGSYEQYF.

CDR3 coding DNA: TGTGCCAGCAGACCCCCCACGACTAGCGGGAGCTCCTACGAGCAGTACTTC. Protein product: CASRPPTTSGSSYEQYF. The chain carries TRBV27 and TRBJ2-7; 12 bases fit TRBD2. Germline trimming cut 6 bases from V and 0 bases from J; bases unmatched to any gene: 9. The V gene's germline CDR1 is MNHEY and CDR2 SMNVEV (reference sequence). This CDR3 region has 17 residues.